This is a list of T cell receptor beta chains from one sample in a study of T cells in Graves' hyperthyroidism and ophthalmopathy. TCRdb reprocessed the multiplex PCR reads via MiXCR and lists one record per CDR3 protein. The sample holds about 540,000 distinct CDR3 sequences, about 43% seen once. The source material was peripheral blood or thyroid tissue (not recorded which). These receptors were taken from a woman younger than 35 with Graves' hyperthyroidism. Both conserved end residues are part of each CDR3. A D gene is named only where the DNA matches it firmly. Size tells how often a clone was seen (once, few, many) or the class of an expanded clone, and some rows leave it out.

>-|TRBV20-1|TRBJ1-2|TRBD1
TGCAGTGCAGAAGAACAGGGGGCAAGGTCTGGCTACACCTTC
CSAEEQGARSGYTF
>-|TRBV29-1|TRBJ2-7|TRBD1
TGCAGCGTTTCGGGGGGGGACAGGGGATCCTACGAGCGGCAGTACTTC
CSVSGGDRGSYERQYF
>few|TRBV19|TRBJ1-2|TRBD1
TGTGCCAGTATTCCAGGACAGGGGTCCGGGGGCTACACCTTC
CASIPGQGSGGYTF
>-|TRBV7-8|TRBJ2-7|-
TGTGCCAGCAGCCAAGATCTAGCGAGTATCTACGAGCAGTACTTC
CASSQDLASIYEQYF
>-|TRBV7-2|TRBJ2-7|TRBD1
TGTGCCAGCAGCTTAGGAGGGACAGGCAAGGGGCAGTACTTC
CASSLGGTGKGQYF
>many|TRBV12-3/TRBV12-4|TRBJ1-5|-
TGTGCCAGCAGTTTAGCGCCCTTGTCTGGTCAGCCCCAGCATTTT
CASSLAPLSGQPQHF
>few|TRBV24-1|TRBJ2-7|TRBD2
TGTGCCACCAGTGAGGCCGGGACTAGAGGCTACGAGCAGTACTTC
CATSEAGTRGYEQYF
>many|TRBV20-1|TRBJ1-1|-
TGCAGTGCTAGAGCGTACGTTAACACTGAAGCTTTCTTT
CSARAYVNTEAFF
>-|TRBV5-8|TRBJ2-7|TRBD2
TGTGCCAGCAGCCAATCCGGGACTAGCGGGAGGCAGTACTTC
CASSQSGTSGRQYF
>-|TRBV29-1|TRBJ1-5|-
TGCAGCCCCAGGGCAGGGGAACCCCAGCATTTT
CSPRAGEPQHF
>-|TRBV10-3|TRBJ1-1|-
TGTGCCATCAGTGTGAACAGGAACACTGAAGCTTTCTTT
CAISVNRNTEAFF
>-|TRBV7-9|TRBJ2-7|-
TGTGCCAGCAGCAAGGGACGGACCTCCTACGAGCAGTACTTC
CASSKGRTSYEQYF
>-|TRBV7-2|TRBJ2-5|TRBD2
TGTGCCAGCAGCTATGGACTAGCGGGAATGGAGACCCAGTACTTC
CASSYGLAGMETQYF
>few|TRBV4-2|TRBJ2-7|-
TGTGCCAGCAGCCAAGACGGACGATCCTACGAGCAGTACTTC
CASSQDGRSYEQYF
>few|TRBV10-1|TRBJ1-1|TRBD1
TGCGCCAGCAGTACCGGGACAGGGTCCACTGAAGCTTTCTTT
CASSTGTGSTEAFF
>-|TRBV19|TRBJ2-7|-
TGTGCCAGTAGTCCCAGTTTTAAGGGGTTCGAGCAGTACTTC
CASSPSFKGFEQYF
>many|TRBV24-1|TRBJ1-2|-
TGTGCCACCAGTGACAGGGAATACGGCTACACCTTC
CATSDREYGYTF
>-|TRBV2|TRBJ1-2|-
TGTGCCAGCAGTTTAATTTCAAGTTTACGTGGCAACTATGGCTACACCTTC
CASSLISSLRGNYGYTF
>-|TRBV7-2|TRBJ1-5|TRBD1
TGTGCCAGCAGCTTGGAAGGGACAGATCCCAATCAGCCCCAGCATTTT
CASSLEGTDPNQPQHF